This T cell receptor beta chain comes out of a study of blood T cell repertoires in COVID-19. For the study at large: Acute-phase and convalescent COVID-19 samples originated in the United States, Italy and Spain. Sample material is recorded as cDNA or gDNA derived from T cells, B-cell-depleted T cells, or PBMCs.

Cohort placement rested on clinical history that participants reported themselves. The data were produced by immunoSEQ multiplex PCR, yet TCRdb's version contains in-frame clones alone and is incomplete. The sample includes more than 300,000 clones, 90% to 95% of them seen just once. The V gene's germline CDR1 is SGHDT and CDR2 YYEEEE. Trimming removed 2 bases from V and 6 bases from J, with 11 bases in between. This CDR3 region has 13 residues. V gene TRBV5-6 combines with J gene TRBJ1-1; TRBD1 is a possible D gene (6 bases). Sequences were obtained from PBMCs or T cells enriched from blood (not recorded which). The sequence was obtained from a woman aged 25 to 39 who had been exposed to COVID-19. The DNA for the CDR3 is TGTGCCAGCAGCTTCCAGGGGTGGCCTGAAGCTTTCTTT. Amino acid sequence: CASSFQGWPEAFF. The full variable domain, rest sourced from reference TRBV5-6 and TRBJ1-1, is DAGVTQSPTHLIKTRGQQVTLRCSPKSGHDTVSWYQQALGQGPQFIFQYYEEEERQRGNFPDRFSGHQFPNYSSELNVNALLLGDSALYLCASSFQGWPEAFFGQGTRLTVV.